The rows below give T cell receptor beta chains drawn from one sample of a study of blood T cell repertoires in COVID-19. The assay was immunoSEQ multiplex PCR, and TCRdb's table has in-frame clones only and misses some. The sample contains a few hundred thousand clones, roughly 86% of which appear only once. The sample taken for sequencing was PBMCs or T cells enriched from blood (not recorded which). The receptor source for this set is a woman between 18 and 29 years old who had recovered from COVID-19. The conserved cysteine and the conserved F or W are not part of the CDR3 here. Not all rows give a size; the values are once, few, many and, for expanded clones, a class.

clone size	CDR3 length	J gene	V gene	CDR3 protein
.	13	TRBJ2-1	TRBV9	ASSPTGILINEQF
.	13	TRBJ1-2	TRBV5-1	ASSWTGTTNYGYT
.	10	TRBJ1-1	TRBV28	ASSPGATEAF
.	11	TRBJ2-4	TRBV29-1	SVGLAGGDIQY
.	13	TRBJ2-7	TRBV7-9	ASSLKTGSFDEQY
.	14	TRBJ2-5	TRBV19	ASSKGGSGGRETQY
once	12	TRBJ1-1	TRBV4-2	ASSRDTPNTEAF
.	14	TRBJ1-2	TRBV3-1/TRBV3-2	ASSQDRAGSNYGYT
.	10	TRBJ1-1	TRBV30	AWSVRLDEAF
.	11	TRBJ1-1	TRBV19	ASRGQGADEAF
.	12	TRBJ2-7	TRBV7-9	ASSLASQVYEQY
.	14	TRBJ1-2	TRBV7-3	ASSPRPTGSNYGYT
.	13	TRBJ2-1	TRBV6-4	ARTLGGQFDNEQF
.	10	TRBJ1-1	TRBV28	ATTLGGQKAF
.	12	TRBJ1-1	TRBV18	ASSQGQGVTEAF
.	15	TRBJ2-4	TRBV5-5	ASSLAGQILAKNIQY
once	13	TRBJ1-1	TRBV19	ASRMWGQKNTEAF
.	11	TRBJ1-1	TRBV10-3	AANGDLNTEAF
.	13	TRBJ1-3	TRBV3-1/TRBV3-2	ASSQKTVSGNTIY
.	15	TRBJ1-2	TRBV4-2	ASSQVDSGTANYGYT
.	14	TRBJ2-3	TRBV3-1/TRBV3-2	ASSQVGRGGAWTQY
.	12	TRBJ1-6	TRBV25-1	ASSERQPLTPLH
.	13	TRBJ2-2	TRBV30	AWSVGTLNTGELF
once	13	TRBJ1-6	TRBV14	ASSHDTGSRSPLH
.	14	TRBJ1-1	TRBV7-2	ASSLHWTGELIRAF
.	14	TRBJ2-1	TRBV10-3	AISGSGTHVIIEQF
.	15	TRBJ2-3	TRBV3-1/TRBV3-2	ASSQVALAQSTDTQY
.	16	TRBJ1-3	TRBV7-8	ASSPYLRSSGAGNTIY
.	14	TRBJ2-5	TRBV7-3	ASSLTGGGAGETQY
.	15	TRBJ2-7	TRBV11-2	ASSLGGGLAGGYEQY
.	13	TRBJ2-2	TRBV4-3	ASSQVYGAPGELF
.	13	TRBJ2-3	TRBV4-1	ASSSDPGGTDTQY
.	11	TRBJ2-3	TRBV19	ASRREGTDTQY
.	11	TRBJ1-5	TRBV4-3	ASSQDILQPQH
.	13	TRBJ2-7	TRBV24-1	ATSDPQHGAYEQY
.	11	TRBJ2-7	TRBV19	ASSPDDFREQY
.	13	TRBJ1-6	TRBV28	ASSGDRADNSPLH
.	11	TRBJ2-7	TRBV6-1	ASSEWGAYEQY
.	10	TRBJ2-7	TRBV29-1	SVVDNSYEQY
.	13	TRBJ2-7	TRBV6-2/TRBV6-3	ASSYRSGTSYEQY
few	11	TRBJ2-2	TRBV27	ASTGQNTGELF
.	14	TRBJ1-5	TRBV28	ASSSLEGRSNQPQH
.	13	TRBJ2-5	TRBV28	ASSTLGGDQETQY
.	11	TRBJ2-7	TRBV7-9	ASSFGTGREQY
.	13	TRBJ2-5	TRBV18	ASSPVRDTQETQY
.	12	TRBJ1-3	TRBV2	ASSARGNGDTIY
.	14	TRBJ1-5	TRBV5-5	ASSRETGQFNQPQH
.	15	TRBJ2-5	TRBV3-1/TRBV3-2	ASSLQEGSGFQETQY
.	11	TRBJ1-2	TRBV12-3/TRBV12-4	ASSLGRNYGYT
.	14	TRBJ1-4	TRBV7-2	ASSLAPARGNEKLF
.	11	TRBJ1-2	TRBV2	ASSEGQGYGYT
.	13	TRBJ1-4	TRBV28	ASSLQGLVNEKLF